The 20 T cell receptor beta chains below all came from one sample that was sequenced in a study of T cells in localized non-small cell lung cancer. The table came from immunoSEQ multiplex PCR; TCRdb's copy has only in-frame clones and leaves some out. This table has some 55,000 clones, approximately 83% appearing once. The source material was peripheral blood, sampled before any cancer treatment. The receptor set was obtained from a female donor older than 55 with stage II squamous cell lung carcinoma.

This chain uses TRBV12-5 with TRBJ1-5; D is uncertain. Germline V CDR1 and CDR2: LGHNT, FRNRAP. This CDR3 has 16 residues. Trimming took 7 bases from V and 3 from J, leaving 19 bases between them. The chain's CDR3 is CASASRRDTDNQPQHF. In nucleotides, the CDR3 is TGTGCTAGTGCCTCTAGACGGGATACGGACAATCAGCCCCAGCATTTT.

The chain recombines TRBV29-1 with TRBJ2-3, with 12 nucleotides matching TRBD2. Germline V gene lookup returns CDR1 SQVTM and CDR2 ANQGSEA. This CDR3 contains 16 residues. V lost 1 base and J lost 4; bases outside the gene matches: 6. The CDR3 DNA sequence: TGCAGCGTTGAAGGGGAACTAGCGGGGGGCCCAGATACGCAGTATTTT. It specifies CSVEGELAGGPDTQYF.

The chain combines TRBV9 with TRBJ1-2; D ambiguous. The CDR3 is 13 residues long. Trimming removed 0 bases from V and 2 bases from J, with 5 bases in between. Germline V CDR1 and CDR2: SGDLS, YYNGEE. CDR3 sequence (DNA): TGTGCCAGCAGCGTAGTACAGAACTATGGCTACACCTTC. It yields the protein CASSVVQNYGYTF.

The CDR3 DNA sequence: TGCAGCGTTGGGCAGGGGCCGGGCGCTGAAGCTTTCTTT. Its translation: CSVGQGPGAEAFF. V usage is TRBV29-1 and J usage is TRBJ1-1; a possible D gene is TRBD1 (6 bases). The ends were cut back, 4 bases at V and 6 bases at J, with 15 bases in the middle. Germline-derived CDR1 and CDR2 are SQVTM and ANQGSEA. The CDR3 contains 13 residues.

The gene calls are TRBV11-2 and TRBJ1-2; 8 bases match TRBD1. V lost 5 bases to trimming and J lost 4 bases; unmatched junction nucleotides: 9. The CDR3 contains 15 residues. Germline CDR1 and CDR2: SGHAT and FQNNGV. The CDR3 loop is CASSADRVYSYGYTF. In nucleotides, the CDR3 is TGTGCCAGCAGCGCGGACAGGGTTTATTCCTATGGCTACACCTTC.

V is TRBV5-1 and J is TRBJ2-2; D uncertain. V lost 5 bases to trimming and J lost 6 bases, with 11 bases between them. The CDR3 covers 13 residues. CDR1 SGHRS and CDR2 YFSETQ come from the germline V gene. DNA for the CDR3: TGCGCCAGCAGGTTAGCAACGCCCGGGGAGCTGTTTTTT. The encoded protein is CASRLATPGELFF.

A remark on this clone: Other DNA sequences in the same sample also yield this CDR3. This chain joins TRBV29-1 and TRBJ2-7, with TRBD1 matching 7 bases. Germline V CDR1 and CDR2: SQVTM, ANQGSEA. This CDR3 has 12 amino acids. Germline trimming cut 5 bases from V and 0 bases from J; bases unmatched to any gene: 1. The CDR3 is CSVRDSSYEQYF. CDR3 nucleotide sequence: TGCAGCGTTCGGGACAGCTCCTACGAGCAGTACTTC.

This chain joins TRBV19 and TRBJ1-2; D is unresolved. From germline, CDR1 is LNHDA and CDR2 SQIVND (reference sequence). The ends were cut back, 3 bases at V and 6 bases at J, with 11 bases in the middle. This CDR3 region has 13 residues. The CDR3 protein is CASSMVGSDGYTF. In nucleotides, the CDR3 is TGTGCCAGTAGTATGGTAGGTTCGGATGGCTACACCTTC.

This clone was found once. This chain's CDR3 is CASSLRSGGEKLFF. CDR3 DNA: TGTGCCAGCAGCCTTCGTAGCGGGGGAGAAAAACTGTTTTTT. This chain connects TRBV5-4 to TRBJ1-4; tentative D call: TRBD1 (5 bases). The germline V gene has CDR1 SGHNT and CDR2 YYREEE (reference sequence). This CDR3 is 14 amino acids long. V lost 4 bases, J lost 8 bases, and 15 bases lay in between.

CDR3 in DNA: TGTGCCAGTAGCCTGACTAGCGGGGGGATCCCTAGCTACAATGAGCAGTTCTTC. Translating it yields CASSLTSGGIPSYNEQFF. V and J are TRBV19 and TRBJ2-1; TRBD2 matches 13 bases. The CDR3 runs to 18 residues. V shed 6 bases, J shed 3 bases, and the junction held 11 bases outside the gene matches. CDR1 LNHDA and CDR2 SQIVND come from the germline V gene (reference sequence).

The CDR3, as DNA: TGTGCCAGTAGTATAAAGCCCGTTTACAGACAGGGAAGAAACTATGGCTACACCTTC. Its protein is CASSIKPVYRQGRNYGYTF. The J gene is TRBJ1-2, the V gene TRBV19, with TRBD1 matching over 7 bases. Germline V CDR1 and CDR2: LNHDA, SQIVND (reference sequence). With 2 bases clipped from V and 2 bases from J, the junction kept 17 bases outside the gene matches. CDR3 length equals 19 residues.

The CDR3 reads CASSGGQGRPNYGYTF. CDR3 coding DNA: TGTGCCAGCAGCGGGGGACAGGGGCGCCCTAACTATGGCTACACCTTC. The V and J genes are TRBV5-6 and TRBJ1-2, with 10 bases fitting TRBD1. The CDR3 sequence is 16 residues long. The germline V gene has CDR1 SGHDT and CDR2 YYEEEE. J lost 0 bases, V lost 4 bases, and 6 bases had no gene match.

The CDR3 reads CASTISGAYGYTF. Here the CDR3 DNA reads TGTGCCAGCACTATTTCAGGGGCGTATGGCTACACCTTC. The chain employs TRBV5-4 and TRBJ1-2; tentative D call: TRBD1 (6 bases). The CDR3 is made up of 13 amino acids. V lost 6 bases, J lost 5 bases, and 14 bases lay in between. CDR1 SGHNT and CDR2 YYREEE come from the germline V gene (reference sequence).

The chain recombines TRBV5-6 with TRBJ1-2; 10 bases align to TRBD1. The trim removed 0 bases at V and 8 bases at J, leaving 13 bases unmatched. The CDR3 loop spans 17 amino acids. Germline lookup yields CDR1 SGHDT and CDR2 YYEEEE. The CDR3 is CASSLVGLRDRGEGYTF. As DNA, the CDR3 is TGTGCCAGCAGCTTGGTCGGGTTGCGGGACAGGGGTGAGGGCTACACCTTC. The full variable domain, its missing parts supplied by reference TRBV5-6 and TRBJ1-2, is DAGVTQSPTHLIKTRGQQVTLRCSPKSGHDTVSWYQQALGQGPQFIFQYYEEEERQRGNFPDRFSGHQFPNYSSELNVNALLLGDSALYLCASSLVGLRDRGEGYTFGSGTRLTVV.

The chain carries TRBV19 and TRBJ1-5, with TRBD1 identical over 8 bases. With 0 bases clipped from V and 1 base from J, the junction kept 5 bases outside the gene matches. Germline V gene sequence: CDR1 LNHDA, CDR2 SQIVND (reference sequence). CDR3 length: 17 amino acids. CDR3 coding DNA: TGTGCCAGTAGTATAGACCTGACAGGGGCGAGCAATCAGCCCCAGCATTTT. Encoded protein: CASSIDLTGASNQPQHF.

The chain joins TRBV6-1 to TRBJ1-1; D gene uncertain. Trimming left V 5 bases short and J 1 base short, with 8 bases between. The CDR3 runs 13 residues. Germline values: CDR1 MNHNS, CDR2 SASEGT. CDR3 region: CASSYNRNTEAFF. In nucleotides, the CDR3 is TGTGCCAGCAGTTATAACCGGAACACTGAAGCTTTCTTT.

This chain uses TRBV5-6 with TRBJ1-2, with D hard to call. CDR1 is SGHDT and CDR2 is YYEEEE in the germline V gene. There are 13 residues in the CDR3. V was trimmed by 3 bases and J by 4 bases, leaving 10 bases between them. For the CDR3, the DNA is TGTGCCAGCAGCTCCCAGGAGGTCTATGGCTACACCTTC. Its protein is CASSSQEVYGYTF.

The chain carries TRBV10-3 and TRBJ1-3; the match to TRBD1 covers 9 bases. The CDR3 extends over 18 amino acids. V shed 5 bases and J 0 bases; nucleotides not matched to a gene: 11. CDR1 is ENHRY and CDR2 is SYGVKD in the germline V gene. This CDR3 is CAISPGQGVNPSGNTIYF. CDR3 DNA: TGTGCCATCAGTCCGGGACAGGGAGTTAACCCCTCTGGAAACACCATATATTTT.

CDR3 in amino acids: CASSLGSAGGFNTEAFF. The CDR3 DNA reads as TGTGCCAGCAGCTTAGGTTCGGCAGGGGGCTTCAACACTGAAGCTTTCTTT. The chain couples TRBV13 to TRBJ1-1, with 8 bases aligning to TRBD1. With V trimmed by 0 bases and J by 2 bases, 8 bases remained unmatched. The germline gives CDR1 PRHDT, CDR2 FYEKMQ (reference sequence). CDR3 length: 17 amino acids.

The chain uses TRBV6-5 and TRBJ2-1; TRBD1 aligns across 9 bases. V shed 4 bases and J 4 bases; nucleotides not matched to a gene: 5. This CDR3 has 15 residues. Looked up from germline, CDR1 is MNHEY and CDR2 is SVGAGI. The CDR3 bases are TGTGCCAGCAGTTTACGGGACAGGGTTTACAATGAGCAGTTCTTC. It yields the protein CASSLRDRVYNEQFF.